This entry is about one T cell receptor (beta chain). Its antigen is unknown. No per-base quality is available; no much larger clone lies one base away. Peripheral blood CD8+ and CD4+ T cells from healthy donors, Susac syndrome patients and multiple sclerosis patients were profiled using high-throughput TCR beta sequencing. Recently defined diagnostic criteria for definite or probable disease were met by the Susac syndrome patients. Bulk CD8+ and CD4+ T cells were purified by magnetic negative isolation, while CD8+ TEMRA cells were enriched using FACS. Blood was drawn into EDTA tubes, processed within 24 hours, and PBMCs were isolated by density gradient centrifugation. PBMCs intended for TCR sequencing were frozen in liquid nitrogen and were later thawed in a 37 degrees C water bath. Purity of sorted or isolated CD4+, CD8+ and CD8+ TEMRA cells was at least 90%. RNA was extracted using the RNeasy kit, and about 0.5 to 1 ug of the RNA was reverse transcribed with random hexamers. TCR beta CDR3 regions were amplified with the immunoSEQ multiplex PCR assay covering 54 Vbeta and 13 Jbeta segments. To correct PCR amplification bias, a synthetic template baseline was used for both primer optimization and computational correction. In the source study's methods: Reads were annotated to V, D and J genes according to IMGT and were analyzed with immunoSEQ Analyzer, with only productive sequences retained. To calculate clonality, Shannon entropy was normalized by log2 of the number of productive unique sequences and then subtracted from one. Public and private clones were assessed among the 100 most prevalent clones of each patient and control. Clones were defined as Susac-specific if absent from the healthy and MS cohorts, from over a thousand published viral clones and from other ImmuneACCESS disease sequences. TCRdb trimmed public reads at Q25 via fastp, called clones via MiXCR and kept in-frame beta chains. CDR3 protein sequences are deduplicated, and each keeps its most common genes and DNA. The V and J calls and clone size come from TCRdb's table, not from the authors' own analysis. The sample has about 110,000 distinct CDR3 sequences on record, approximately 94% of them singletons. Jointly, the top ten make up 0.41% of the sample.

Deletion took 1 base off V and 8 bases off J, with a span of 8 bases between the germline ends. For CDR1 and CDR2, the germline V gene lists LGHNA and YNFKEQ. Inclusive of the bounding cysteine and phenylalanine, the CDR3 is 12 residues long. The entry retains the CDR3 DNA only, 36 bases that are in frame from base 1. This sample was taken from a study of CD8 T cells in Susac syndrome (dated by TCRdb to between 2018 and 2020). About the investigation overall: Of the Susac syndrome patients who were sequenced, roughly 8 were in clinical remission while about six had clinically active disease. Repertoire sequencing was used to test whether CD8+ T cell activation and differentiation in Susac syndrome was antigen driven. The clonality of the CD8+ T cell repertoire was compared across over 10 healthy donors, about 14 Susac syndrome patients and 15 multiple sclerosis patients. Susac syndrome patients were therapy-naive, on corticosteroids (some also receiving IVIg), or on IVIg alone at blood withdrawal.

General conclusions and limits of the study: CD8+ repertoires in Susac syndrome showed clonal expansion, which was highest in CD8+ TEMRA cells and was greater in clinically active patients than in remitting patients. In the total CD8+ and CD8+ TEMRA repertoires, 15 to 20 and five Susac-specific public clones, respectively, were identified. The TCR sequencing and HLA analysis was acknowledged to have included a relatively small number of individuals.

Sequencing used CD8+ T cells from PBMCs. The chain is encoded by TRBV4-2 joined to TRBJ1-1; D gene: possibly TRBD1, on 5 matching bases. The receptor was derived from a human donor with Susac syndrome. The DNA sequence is TGTGCCAGCAGCCAAGGAGGGGTAGAAGCTTTCTTT. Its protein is CASSQGGVEAFF.